The entry below describes one T cell receptor (beta chain). Its antigen is not identified. There were likely unrecorded immune exposures, though donors were nominally healthy when sampled. In the PCR, 60 Vbeta and 13 Jbeta primers were used. In the original processing: In a later analysis, some 80 million unique TCR beta chains included roughly 11 million shared by two or more donors. Only in-frame clones appear in the TCRdb table, and some are missing; sequencing was by immunoSEQ multiplex PCR. That table is the source of V, J and clone size, and D and trimming were worked out from the DNA. The table includes approximately 220,000 clones, 82% detected once. This sample is part of a study of cytomegalovirus exposure and HLA in healthy donors. Study observations and caveats: Within a later analysis, the majority of CMV-associated TCR beta chains appeared HLA-restricted. Presence/absence analyses assumed roughly uniform sequencing depth across donors.

Looked up from germline, CDR1 is SNHLY and CDR2 is FYNNEI. Trimming took 4 bases from V and 4 from J, leaving 8 bases between them. This CDR3 region has 13 residues. Source material: PBMCs. V is TRBV2 and J is TRBJ1-3; no clear D gene. The receptor was isolated from a man aged 40-55 years in good health and CMV-seropositive. The CDR3 DNA is TGTGCCAGCAGTGTCGCCCAGGGAAACACCATATATTTT. Translated: CASSVAQGNTIYF. Complete variable domain (other parts from reference TRBV2 and TRBJ1-3): EPEVTQTPSHQVTQMGQEVILRCVPISNHLYFYWYRQILGQKVEFLVSFYNNEISEKSEIFDDQFSVERPDGSNFTLKIRSTKLEDSAMYFCASSVAQGNTIYFGEGSWLTVV.